The rows below give T cell receptor beta chains drawn from one sample of a study of Graves' ophthalmopathy and Graves' hyperthyroidism. One entry per CDR3 protein, called by TCRdb with MiXCR from the multiplex PCR reads. This sample carries hundreds of thousands of distinct CDR3 sequences, about two fifths of them seen once, and the ten largest clones take over 2.5%. The sequenced sample was peripheral blood. These receptors were taken from an adult man with Graves' ophthalmopathy. Each CDR3 is given with its conserved first and last residue. A D gene is named only where the DNA matches it firmly. Not all rows give a size; the values are once, few, many and, for expanded clones, a class.

V	J	size	D	DNA	CDR3
TRBV7-9	TRBJ1-2	many	-	TGTGCCAGCAGCTTAGAGGGGCCCCATGGCTACACCTTC	CASSLEGPHGYTF
TRBV25-1	TRBJ1-1	many	-	TGTGCCAGCAGTGAAGAGGGGGTTGGGACTGAAGCTTTCTTT	CASSEEGVGTEAFF
TRBV9	TRBJ2-7	many	-	TGTGCCAGCAGCGGACCGAGGGGTTACGAGCAGTACTTC	CASSGPRGYEQYF
TRBV29-1	TRBJ2-3	-	-	TGCAGCGTCCCCCCCGACAGCACAGATACGCAGTATTTT	CSVPPDSTDTQYF
TRBV20-1	TRBJ2-5	few	TRBD2	TGCAGTGCTCGGACTAGCGCCAACCAAGAGACCCAGTACTTC	CSARTSANQETQYF
TRBV25-1	TRBJ1-6	-	TRBD1	TGTGCCAGCAGGACAGGGGATTCACCCCTCCACTTT	CASRTGDSPLHF
TRBV19	TRBJ2-2	-	TRBD1	TGTGCCAGCAGTAGACAGGGGGCGACTAACACCGGGGAGCTGTTTTTT	CASSRQGATNTGELFF
TRBV29-1	TRBJ2-1	few	TRBD1	TGCAGCGTTGGGGGCGGACAGGGCAATGAGCAGTTCTTC	CSVGGGQGNEQFF
TRBV11-2	TRBJ2-5	many	-	TGTGCCAGCATGAGGGGAGAGACCCAGTACTTC	CASMRGETQYF
TRBV2	TRBJ2-5	-	TRBD2	TGTGCCAGCAGTCCGGGGACTAGCGGGAGACCGGAGACCCAGTACTTC	CASSPGTSGRPETQYF
TRBV6-4	TRBJ1-2	few	-	-	CASSEFGQGYGYTF
TRBV15	TRBJ1-2	-	-	TGTGCCACCAGCGCGGGAAACTATGGCTACACCTTC	CATSAGNYGYTF
TRBV20-1	TRBJ2-5	few	TRBD2	TGCAGTGCTCGACTAGCGGAAGAGACCCAGTACTTC	CSARLAEETQYF
TRBV10-3	TRBJ1-1	few	TRBD1	TGTGCCAGCAGTTACTCAATCGGGACAGGGGAGTTGGCCACTGAAGCTTTCTTT	CASSYSIGTGELATEAFF
TRBV10-3	TRBJ2-5	many	-	TGTGCCATCACCCCCGGGCCCCAAGAGACCCAGTACTTC	CAITPGPQETQYF
TRBV7-9	TRBJ1-2	many	-	TGTGCCAGCAGCTTACAGACCAATAACTATGGCTACACCTTC	CASSLQTNNYGYTF
TRBV14	TRBJ2-2	many	-	TGTGCCAGCAGCCCCCTCGGCGTCACCGGGGAGCTGTTTTTT	CASSPLGVTGELFF
TRBV10-3	TRBJ1-4	-	TRBD1	TGTGCCAGCTCACCACCAGGACAGGGTGAAAAACTGTTTTTT	CASSPPGQGEKLFF
TRBV7-2	TRBJ1-1	few	TRBD1	TGTGCCAGCAGCTTAGTGGCCCTTCAGGGGGCGTACACTGAAGCTTTCTTT	CASSLVALQGAYTEAFF
TRBV5-1	TRBJ1-5	-	-	TGCGCCAGCAGCCCCGACGGGGGGGAGCCCCAGCATTTT	CASSPDGGEPQHF
TRBV24-1	TRBJ1-2	-	-	TGTGCCACCAGTGATTTGGTGACAGGAGATGGCTACACCTTC	CATSDLVTGDGYTF
TRBV11-2	TRBJ1-2	-	-	TGTGCCAGCAGCTTAGTGGCAGGGTTGCATGGCTACACCTTC	CASSLVAGLHGYTF
TRBV11-1	TRBJ1-2	few	-	TGTGCCAGCAGCTTAAATCAGGGAGGCTATGGCTACACCTTC	CASSLNQGGYGYTF
TRBV25-1	TRBJ1-1	-	-	TGTGCCAGCTCACCACCTCACAGGCCCGGTAGCGGGGCTTTCTTT	CASSPPHRPGSGAFF
TRBV15	TRBJ2-2	-	TRBD2	TGTGCCACCAGCAGTGAAGGCGAGTCGTGGCGGGGGGCCACCGGGGAGCTGTTTTTT	CATSSEGESWRGATGELFF
TRBV24-1	TRBJ1-2	many	TRBD1	TGTGCCACCAGTGACCCCGGGACAGCAAACTATGGCTACACCTTC	CATSDPGTANYGYTF
TRBV29-1	TRBJ1-2	-	TRBD1	TGCAGCGTTGCTCAGGGACAGGGGGTCGATGGCTACACCTTC	CSVAQGQGVDGYTF
TRBV7-9	TRBJ2-3	once	-	TGTGCCAGCAGCTTAAGCGGCTACACAGATACGCAGTATTTT	CASSLSGYTDTQYF
TRBV7-9	TRBJ2-7	many	-	TGTGCCAGCAGCTCGCATCCCTACGAGCAGTACTTC	CASSSHPYEQYF
TRBV13	TRBJ1-1	-	-	TGTGCCAGCAGCCATAGAAGAAGATACAGAAACTTGAACACTGAAGCTTTCTTT	CASSHRRRYRNLNTEAFF
TRBV19	TRBJ2-7	many	-	TGTGCCAGTAGTGGGGGAGCGTCCTACGAGCAGTACTTC	CASSGGASYEQYF
TRBV7-9	TRBJ1-3	-	TRBD1	TGTGCCAGCAGCTTAGCTCGACAGGGTTCCTCTGGAAACACCATATATTTT	CASSLARQGSSGNTIYF
TRBV12-3/TRBV12-4	TRBJ1-1	many	TRBD1	TGTGCCAGCAGTTTAGGGTGGACAGGGGGTACTGAAGCTTTCTTT	CASSLGWTGGTEAFF
TRBV10-2	TRBJ2-6	many	-	TGCGCCAGCATAGGGTCTGGGGCCAACGTCCTGACTTTC	CASIGSGANVLTF
TRBV7-9	TRBJ1-3	many	-	TGTGCCAGCAGCTTACGCAGGGAAGGAATTGAAAACACCATATATTTT	CASSLRREGIENTIYF
TRBV10-3	TRBJ2-5	many	-	TGTGCCATCAGCCCATCAGGAGGGGGCTCAGAGACCCAGTACTTC	CAISPSGGGSETQYF
TRBV20-1	TRBJ1-4	many	-	TGCAGTGCTAGTAGCTGGGGAGGCACTAATGAAAAACTGTTTTTT	CSASSWGGTNEKLFF
TRBV25-1	TRBJ2-5	-	-	TGTGCCAGCAGTGATCCTCATGACCGGGATCGGGAGACCCAGTACTTC	CASSDPHDRDRETQYF
TRBV20-1	TRBJ1-1	-	-	TGCAGTGCCAACCGGCGGAATCTTCAAGCTTTCTTT	CSANRRNLQAFF
TRBV20-1	TRBJ2-7	-	-	TGCAGTGCTAGTAGTATGGAGGGAAGCTCCTACGAGCAGTACTTC	CSASSMEGSSYEQYF